The sequence of this T cell receptor beta chain was determined in a study of beta chain features in type 1 diabetes. Notes on the study in general: Shorter TCRB CDR3s, moderately but significantly so, marked every one of the four CD4+ subsets in Type 1 diabetes patients.

CDR3 length: 16 residues. With 8 bases clipped from V and 5 bases from J, the junction kept 12 bases outside the gene matches. Germline CDR1 and CDR2: MDHEN and SYDVKM. The entirety of the isolated RNA underwent reverse transcription, so expressed TCRB transcripts were sequenced. Profiling relied on immunoSEQ multiplex PCR, and the TCRdb table lists in-frame clones only, not all of them. Of around 260,000 clones detected, 20% appear once; the ten largest clones hold around 0.028%. For this clone: Its antigen is unidentified.

This sequence joins TRBV28 and TRBJ2-1, with 10 positions matching TRBD1. The sequence came from a woman between 40 and 50 years old with type 1 diabetes. Sequences were obtained from naive CD4+ T cells from blood. For the CDR3, the DNA is TGTGCCAGCCTCAGGTATAGGACAGGGGGGAACAATGAGCAGTTCTTC. Protein product: CASLRYRTGGNNEQFF.